The next 10 T cell receptor beta chains were all read from a single sample in a study of technical replicates of blood from a handful of donors. Assay: immunoSEQ multiplex PCR; the TCRdb copy retains only in-frame clones and omits some. The table has tens of thousands of clones, approximately 95% seen once; the top ten hold around 0.4%. The sample taken for sequencing was T cells isolated from PBMCs. All receptors derive from a human donor in good health.

This clone has more than one count but fewer than ten. The chain employs TRBV30 and TRBJ1-1; D remains unclear. Trimming cost V 0 bases and J 4 bases, with 24 bases left between them. This CDR3 comprises 18 residues. CDR1 is GTSNPN, CDR2 SVGIG, per germline (reference sequence). CDR3 amino acids: CAWSVLSGSGYGGTEAFF. CDR3 nucleotide sequence: TGTGCCTGGAGTGTGTTATCCGGCTCGGGATATGGTGGCACTGAAGCTTTCTTT.

The chain is built from TRBV10-3 and TRBJ1-4; tentative D call: TRBD1 (5 bases). Germline values: CDR1 ENHRY, CDR2 SYGVKD. The germline V and J ends were trimmed by 4 bases and 0 bases, with 9 bases remaining between them. The CDR3 totals 15 residues. The DNA of the CDR3 is TGTGCCATCAGTGTTTCAGGGTCAACTAATGAAAAACTGTTTTTT. Translating gives CAISVSGSTNEKLFF.

The J gene is TRBJ2-7, the V gene TRBV7-3; 7 bases fit TRBD2. The CDR3 is made up of 15 amino acids. The V and J ends lost 5 bases and 4 bases, in that order; junction bases with no gene match: 11. Germline V CDR1 and CDR2: SGHTA, FQGTGA. The CDR3 DNA follows: TGTGCCAGCAGCCGGAATGGCGGGAGCGGGTACGAGCAGTACTTC. Its translation: CASSRNGGSGYEQYF.

The rearrangement joins TRBV27 to TRBJ2-7, with 9 bases that match TRBD2. In germline, CDR1 is MNHEY, CDR2 SMNVEV (reference sequence). The CDR3 runs to 16 residues. The V and J ends lost 3 bases and 2 bases, in that order; junction bases with no gene match: 8. The CDR3 DNA follows: TGTGCCAGCAGTTTCCTCGGAGCGGGAGGCACCTACGAGCAGTACTTC. Translation gives CASSFLGAGGTYEQYF.

V gene TRBV5-4 combines with J gene TRBJ2-7; 8 bases map to TRBD1. Trimming took 0 bases from V and 4 from J; bases not matched to a gene: 12. Germline CDR1 is SGHNT and CDR2 is YYREEE (reference sequence). This CDR3 has 17 residues. The CDR3 sequence is CASSLGHFRQGAYEQYF. The CDR3 region has the DNA TGTGCCAGCAGCTTGGGGCATTTTCGGCAGGGGGCTTACGAGCAGTACTTC.

The rearrangement links TRBV6-5 to TRBJ2-2, with D unresolved. V was pared by 0 bases and J by 4 bases, with 9 bases between. Germline V gene sequence: CDR1 MNHEY, CDR2 SVGAGI. The CDR3 covers 15 residues. CDR3 region: CASSYSISFTGELFF. In nucleotides, the CDR3 is TGTGCCAGCAGTTACTCCATCAGTTTCACCGGGGAGCTGTTTTTT.

The chain carries TRBV28 and TRBJ1-2; D not resolved. The CDR3 covers 12 residues. V lost 3 bases to trimming and J lost 6 bases, with 8 bases between them. Germline values: CDR1 MDHEN, CDR2 SYDVKM. CDR3 region: CASSFPRDGYTF. The CDR3 bases are TGTGCCAGCAGTTTCCCGAGGGATGGCTACACCTTC.

CDR3 in amino acids: CATRTGGYEQYF. The CDR3 DNA sequence: TGTGCCACTCGGACAGGGGGCTACGAGCAGTACTTC. J is TRBJ2-7 and V is TRBV25-1; 10 nucleotides agree with TRBD1. Trimming at V came to 10 bases and at J to 3 bases, leaving 3 bases not matched to a gene. The CDR3 covers 12 residues. In germline, CDR1 is MGHDK, CDR2 SYGVNS.

This rearrangement joins TRBV15 to TRBJ2-1, with TRBD2 as a possible D gene (6 bases). The V and J ends lost 3 bases and 6 bases respectively, with 12 bases between them. Germline-derived CDR1 and CDR2 are LNHNV and YYDKDF (reference sequence). This CDR3 contains 14 residues. CDR3 protein: CATSRGLGPNEQFF. The CDR3, as DNA: TGTGCCACCAGCAGGGGACTCGGCCCCAATGAGCAGTTCTTC. The entire variable domain, with the rest obtained from reference TRBV15 and TRBJ2-1, is as follows: DAMVIQNPRYQVTQFGKPVTLSCSQTLNHNVMYWYQQKSSQAPKLLFHYYDKDFNNEADTPDNFQSRRPNTSFCFLDIRSPGLGDTAMYLCATSRGLGPNEQFFGPGTRLTVL.

The chain uses TRBV7-6 and TRBJ2-3; 7 nucleotides align to TRBD1. CDR1 is SGHVS, CDR2 FNYEAQ, per germline. The CDR3 has 15 residues. With V trimmed by 11 bases and J by 0 bases, 11 bases remained unmatched. This CDR3 reads CASGLGTVSTDTQYF. CDR3 nucleotide sequence: TGTGCCTCTGGGCTCGGGACAGTCAGCACAGATACGCAGTATTTT.